Listed here are 23 T cell receptor beta chains from one sample, sequenced in a study of vaccination and CD4 T cells after COVID-19. Researchers used the Oncomine TCR Beta short-read assay to sequence DNA from cultured CD4+ T cells. MiXCR, applied by TCRdb to the PCR reads, yields one record per CDR3 protein. The sample yields approximately 5,800 distinct CDR3 sequences, about 40% seen once. No antigen is known for these receptors. Treatment meaning: approximately nine-day PBMC culture with coronavirus spike peptide pools or control peptides (ViraFEST assay). An unexposed donor provided the CD4+ T cells, which were collected before the COVID-19 pandemic (2011-2018). The sequenced sample was CD4+ T cells from blood, cultured in vitro. These receptors were obtained from a human donor in good health.

This chain joins TRBV7-2 and TRBJ2-1, with TRBD2 matching 10 bases. Trimming at V came to 1 base and at J to 2 bases, leaving 8 bases not matched to a gene. In germline, CDR1 is SGHTA, CDR2 FQGNSA. The CDR3 is 18 residues long. The CDR3, as DNA: TGTGCCAGCAGCTTAGTCAGCGGGAGGGCCGGGACCTACAATGAGCAGTTCTTC. Residues: CASSLVSGRAGTYNEQFF. The full variable domain, in which reference TRBV7-2 and TRBJ2-1 provide the parts outside the CDR3, is GAGVSQSPSNKVTEKGKDVELRCDPISGHTALYWYRQSLGQGLEFLIYFQGNSAPDKSGLPSDRFSAERTGGSVSTLTIQRTQQEDSAVYLCASSLVSGRAGTYNEQFFGPGTRLTVL.

This clonotype was counted only a few times. This chain connects TRBV19 to TRBJ2-5, with 11 bases matching TRBD2. Germline loops: CDR1 LNHDA, CDR2 SQIVND (reference sequence). This CDR3 comprises 15 residues. J lost 5 bases, V lost 4 bases, and 6 bases had no gene match. As DNA, the CDR3 is TGTGCCAGTAGTACCATAGCGGGGGGGCCGGAGACCCAGTACTTC. It codes for CASSTIAGGPETQYF.

The chain employs TRBV6-1 and TRBJ2-3; maybe TRBD2 (6 bases). The CDR3 sequence is 13 residues long. CDR1 is MNHNS, CDR2 SASEGT, per germline. Trimming took off 1 base at V and 10 bases at J, with 12 bases between the two ends. The CDR3 sequence is CASSEGDPGAQYF. The DNA of the CDR3 is TGTGCCAGCAGTGAAGGGGATCCGGGGGCGCAGTATTTT.

The CDR3: CASSADRKTEAFF. DNA of the CDR3: TGTGCCAGCAGCGCTGACAGGAAAACTGAAGCTTTCTTT. This chain links TRBV6-1 with TRBJ1-1; D perhaps matches TRBD1 (6 bases). This CDR3 contains 13 residues. V lost 6 bases to trimming and J lost 5 bases, with 13 bases between them. The germline V gene encodes CDR1 MNHNS and CDR2 SASEGT.

This clonotype was observed a few times. This CDR3 reads CASSSGPSNTEAFF. The CDR3 DNA sequence: TGTGCCAGCAGTTCGGGACCCTCGAACACTGAAGCTTTCTTT. V and J are TRBV12-3 or TRBV12-4 and TRBJ1-1, with D maybe TRBD1 (5 bases). The CDR3 covers 14 residues. Deletions cut 4 bases from V and 1 base from J, with 10 bases between.

The chain joins TRBV7-9 to TRBJ2-1; a possible D gene is TRBD2 (6 bases). V shed 4 bases and J shed 9 bases, with 10 bases lying between them. Germline CDR1 and CDR2: SEHNR and FQNEAQ (reference sequence). The CDR3 is 12 amino acids. In DNA form, the CDR3 reads TGTGCCAGCAGCTCTAGGGAGGCTGAGCAGTTCTTC. It is translated as CASSSREAEQFF.

This clonotype showed up just once. The chain recombines TRBV7-8 with TRBJ1-3; D gene ambiguous. Between the trimmed V and J ends, which lost 5 bases and 0 bases, there was a span of 11 bases. Germline lookup yields CDR1 SGHVS and CDR2 FQNEAQ. CDR3 length: 15 residues. The CDR3 DNA follows: TGTGCCAGCAGCCCAAGTCAGAACTCTGGAAACACCATATATTTT. Its translation: CASSPSQNSGNTIYF. Supplemented by reference TRBV7-8 and TRBJ1-3, the full variable domain reads GAGVSQSPRYKVAKRGQDVALRCDPISGHVSLFWYQQALGQGPEFLTYFQNEAQLDKSGLPSDRFFAERPEGSVSTLKIQRTQQEDSAVYLCASSPSQNSGNTIYFGEGSWLTVV.

The rearrangement uses TRBV20-1 and TRBJ2-4, with TRBD2 matching over 13 bases. The CDR3 length is 18 residues. Germline CDR1 reads DFQATT; CDR2 reads SNEGSKA (reference sequence). J gave up 6 bases and V 6 bases, and 17 bases lay outside the gene matches. The CDR3 DNA reads as TGCAGTGCACTCAGACTAGCGGGAGGCACTGGGGTGGGAAACATTCAGTACTTC. Its protein is CSALRLAGGTGVGNIQYF.

The V gene is TRBV5-6, the J gene TRBJ2-5; D is possibly TRBD1 or TRBD2 (5 bases each). The germline CDR1 and CDR2 sequences are SGHDT and YYEEEE. The ends were cut back, 4 bases at V and 1 base at J, with 11 bases in the middle. This CDR3 region has 14 residues. The CDR3 DNA sequence: TGTGCCAGCAGCAGAGGGACGCTCCAAGAGACCCAGTACTTC. Amino acids: CASSRGTLQETQYF. Drawing the rest from reference TRBV5-6 and TRBJ2-5, the complete variable domain is DAGVTQSPTHLIKTRGQQVTLRCSPKSGHDTVSWYQQALGQGPQFIFQYYEEEERQRGNFPDRFSGHQFPNYSSELNVNALLLGDSALYLCASSRGTLQETQYFGPGTRLLVL.

The chain has TRBV6-1 and TRBJ1-5, with D perhaps matching TRBD1 (5 bases). In germline, CDR1 is MNHNS, CDR2 SASEGT. V lost 6 bases and J lost 2, with 8 bases in between. The CDR3 totals 13 residues. CDR3 amino acids: CASSPGGNQPQHF. The CDR3 region has the DNA TGTGCCAGCAGCCCGGGGGGCAATCAGCCCCAGCATTTT.

The genes are TRBV7-2 and TRBJ1-1; a weak D match, TRBD1 (6 bases). Germline CDR1 SGHTA, CDR2 FQGNSA. V shed 5 bases and J shed 1 base, with 11 bases lying between them. The CDR3 sequence is 14 residues long. In DNA form, the CDR3 reads TGTGCCAGCAGCCTCGTGGGACAGAACACTGAAGCTTTCTTT. Protein product: CASSLVGQNTEAFF. The full variable domain, in which reference TRBV7-2 and TRBJ1-1 provide the parts outside the CDR3, is GAGVSQSPSNKVTEKGKDVELRCDPISGHTALYWYRQSLGQGLEFLIYFQGNSAPDKSGLPSDRFSAERTGGSVSTLTIQRTQQEDSAVYLCASSLVGQNTEAFFGQGTRLTVV.

This chain links TRBV28 with TRBJ1-3; D is unclear. The V and J ends lost 3 bases and 4 bases respectively, with 13 bases between them. The CDR3 totals 15 residues. CDR1 is MDHEN and CDR2 is SYDVKM in the germline V gene. CDR3 sequence: CASSFLPNSGNTIYF. The CDR3, as DNA: TGTGCCAGCAGTTTCCTTCCGAATTCAGGAAACACCATATATTTT.

This clonotype was seen only a few times. The chain combines TRBV12-3 or TRBV12-4 with TRBJ2-7; 7 bases agree with TRBD1. The CDR3 extends over 14 amino acids. Unmatched junction bases numbered 9, after V lost 3 bases and J lost 7 bases. CDR3 in amino acids: CASSFDRVVLEQYF. The CDR3 DNA follows: TGTGCCAGCAGTTTCGACAGGGTGGTTCTAGAGCAGTACTTC.

The chain links TRBV20-1 to TRBJ1-1; weak D call: TRBD1 (5 bases). The CDR3 has 14 residues. Germline V gives CDR1 DFQATT, CDR2 SNEGSKA (reference sequence). Trimming left V 6 bases short and J 0 bases short, with 14 bases between. CDR3 sequence reads: CSANRQIMNTEAFF. CDR3 DNA sequence: TGCAGTGCAAACCGACAGATAATGAACACTGAAGCTTTCTTT.

The chain combines TRBV11-3 with TRBJ2-3; D assignment may be TRBD1 or TRBD2 (5 bases each). There are 15 residues in the CDR3. From germline, CDR1 is SGHNT and CDR2 YENEEA. The V end lost 3 bases, the J end lost 4 bases, and 14 bases lay between the germline ends. This chain's CDR3 is CASSLGDYHPDTQYF. The CDR3 coding sequence is TGTGCCAGCAGCTTGGGGGATTATCATCCAGATACGCAGTATTTT.

In its sample, this clonotype was seen a few times. The genes are TRBV27 and TRBJ2-6, with D possibly matching TRBD2 (6 bases). Germline V gene data show CDR1 as MNHEY and CDR2 as SMNVEV (reference sequence). V lost 1 base and J lost 12, with 28 bases in between. This CDR3 contains 19 residues. The chain's CDR3 is CASSLWGDARTYIEGVLTF. The CDR3, as DNA: TGTGCCAGCAGTTTATGGGGGGACGCCCGAACGTATATCGAGGGCGTCCTGACTTTC. Complete variable domain (other parts from reference TRBV27 and TRBJ2-6): EAQVTQNPRYLITVTGKKLTVTCSQNMNHEYMSWYRQDPGLGLRQIYYSMNVEVTDKGDVPEGYKVSRKEKRNFPLILESPSPNQTSLYFCASSLWGDARTYIEGVLTFGAGSRLTVL.

The chain combines TRBV7-2 with TRBJ2-7; TRBD1 matches at 10 bases. The CDR3 length is 15 residues. With 3 bases clipped from V and 13 bases from J, the junction kept 15 bases outside the gene matches. CDR1 is SGHTA, CDR2 FQGNSA, per germline. CDR3 nucleotide sequence: TGTGCCAGCAGCTTTGGGACCCCGGGACAGGGGAGCGAATACTTC. Translation gives CASSFGTPGQGSEYF. The full variable domain, completed using reference TRBV7-2 and TRBJ2-7, is GAGVSQSPSNKVTEKGKDVELRCDPISGHTALYWYRQSLGQGLEFLIYFQGNSAPDKSGLPSDRFSAERTGGSVSTLTIQRTQQEDSAVYLCASSFGTPGQGSEYFGPGTRLTVT.

This chain connects TRBV12-3 or TRBV12-4 to TRBJ1-6, with D hard to call. V dropped 3 bases and J dropped 5 bases, with 8 bases sitting between them. The CDR3 length is 14 residues. In nucleotides, the CDR3 is TGTGCCAGCAGTTTGGCACAGAATAATTCACCCCTCCACTTT. This encodes CASSLAQNNSPLHF.

This chain connects TRBV20-1 to TRBJ2-7; a weak D match, TRBD2 (6 bases). Germline values: CDR1 DFQATT, CDR2 SNEGSKA (reference sequence). The CDR3 is made up of 11 amino acids. V dropped 3 bases and J dropped 3 bases, with 6 bases sitting between them. The CDR3 bases are TGCAGTGCTAGGGGGGGCTACGAGCAGTACTTC. It codes for CSARGGYEQYF.

This chain connects TRBV19 to TRBJ2-1; TRBD2 matches at 8 bases. The V gene's germline CDR1 is LNHDA and CDR2 SQIVND (reference sequence). V lost 4 bases and J lost 0; bases outside the gene matches: 2. The CDR3 sequence is 15 residues long. CDR3 sequence reads: CASSKGLGSYNEQFF. CDR3 in DNA: TGTGCCAGTAGTAAGGGACTAGGCTCCTACAATGAGCAGTTCTTC.

This clonotype was detected a few times. The chain has TRBV12-3 or TRBV12-4 and TRBJ1-6, with 8 bases matching TRBD1. V shed 2 bases, J shed 5 bases, and the junction held 5 bases outside the gene matches. The CDR3 extends over 16 amino acids. The CDR3 region has the DNA TGTGCCAGCAGTTTAAAGGCAGGGGGCAATAATTCACCCCTCCACTTT. Translating gives CASSLKAGGNNSPLHF.

This clonotype was observed once. The rearrangement uses TRBV12-3 or TRBV12-4 and TRBJ1-5; 8 positions match TRBD1. This CDR3 is built from 15 residues. The J segment lost 1 base and the V segment lost 6 bases, leaving 5 bases of the junction unmatched. The CDR3 nucleotides are TGTGCCAGCAGCCCGACAGGGGAAAGCAATCAGCCCCAGCATTTT. This translates into CASSPTGESNQPQHF.

This clonotype has only a few counts. The V gene is TRBV7-9, the J gene TRBJ2-5; 14 nucleotides agree with TRBD2. Germline V gene data show CDR1 as SEHNR and CDR2 as FQNEAQ (reference sequence). The CDR3 totals 16 residues. The V segment lost 4 bases and the J segment 7 bases; nucleotides outside the gene matches: 8. The CDR3, as DNA: TGTGCCAGCAGCTCGTCCGGGACTAGCGGGGGTACGACCCAGTACTTC. Translating it yields CASSSSGTSGGTTQYF.